This T cell receptor (beta chain) was captured by sequencing in a study of blood T cell repertoires in COVID-19. Only in-frame clones appear in the TCRdb table, and some are missing; sequencing was by immunoSEQ multiplex PCR. This table holds over 150,000 clones, 80% found once. Cohort 3 recovery required two negative PCRs, clearance, or symptom resolution. The CDR3 has 14 residues. Looked up from germline, CDR1 is LNHDA and CDR2 is SQIVND (reference sequence). J gave up 7 bases and V 4 bases, and 3 bases lay outside the gene matches. Sequenced sample: PBMCs or T cells enriched from blood (not recorded which). The clonotype comes from a woman aged 60-70 years who had recovered from COVID-19. V is TRBV19 and J is TRBJ1-4; 10 bases align to TRBD1. CDR3 coding DNA: TGTGCCAGTAGTAGACAGGGGGCAGGTGAAAAACTGTTTTTT. It translates to CASSRQGAGEKLFF. Looking up the rest from reference TRBV19 and TRBJ1-4 gives the full variable domain: DGGITQSPKYLFRKEGQNVTLSCEQNLNHDAMYWYRQDPGQGLRLIYYSQIVNDFQKGDIAEGYSVSREKKESFPLTVTSAQKNPTAFYLCASSRQGAGEKLFFGSGTQLSVL.